This T cell receptor (beta chain) was sequenced for a study of T cell responses to AZD1222 COVID-19 vaccine. Germline V gene sequence: CDR1 LGHNA, CDR2 YSLEER. CDR3 length equals 14 residues. V shed 4 bases and J 4 bases; nucleotides not matched to a gene: 2. This table comes from immunoSEQ multiplex PCR, and its TCRdb copy is limited to in-frame clones, with some not included. The sample includes around 100,000 clones, around nine tenths of them seen just once. In its sample, this clone was seen once. This specimen includes other DNA sequences encoding the same CDR3. V is TRBV4-3 and J is TRBJ1-2, with 11 bases lining up with TRBD1. This TCR was recovered from an adult in good health. The sample in question was peripheral blood, obtained on day 0 of AZD1222 vaccination. CDR3 loop: CASSPGQGAYGYTF. Written as DNA, the CDR3 is TGCGCCAGCAGCCCCGGACAGGGGGCCTATGGCTACACCTTC.